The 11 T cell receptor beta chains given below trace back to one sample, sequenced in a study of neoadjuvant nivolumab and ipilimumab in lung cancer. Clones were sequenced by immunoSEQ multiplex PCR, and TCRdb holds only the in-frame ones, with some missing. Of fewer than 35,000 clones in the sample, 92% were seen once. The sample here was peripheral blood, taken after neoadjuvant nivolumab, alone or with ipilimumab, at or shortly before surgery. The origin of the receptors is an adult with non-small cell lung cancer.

The CDR3 sequence is CASSLLGVSTDTQYF. In DNA, the CDR3 is TGTGCCAGCAGCTTACTTGGTGTGAGCACAGATACGCAGTATTTT. The V and J genes are TRBV11-2 and TRBJ2-3; D call uncertain. From germline, CDR1 is SGHAT and CDR2 FQNNGV. This CDR3 is 15 amino acids long. V gave up 2 bases and J gave up 0 bases, with 9 bases separating them.

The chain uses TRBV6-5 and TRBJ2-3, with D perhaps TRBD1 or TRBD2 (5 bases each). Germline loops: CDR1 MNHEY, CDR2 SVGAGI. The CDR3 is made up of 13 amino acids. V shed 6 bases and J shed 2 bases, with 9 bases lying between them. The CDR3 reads CASSRDPTDTQYF. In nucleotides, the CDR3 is TGTGCCAGCAGCCGGGACCCCACAGATACGCAGTATTTT.

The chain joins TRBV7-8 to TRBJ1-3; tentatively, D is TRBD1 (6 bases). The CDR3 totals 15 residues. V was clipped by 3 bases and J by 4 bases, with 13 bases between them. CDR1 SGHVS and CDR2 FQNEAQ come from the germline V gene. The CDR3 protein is CASSLGGAVGNTIYF. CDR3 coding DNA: TGTGCCAGCAGCTTGGGGGGGGCAGTCGGAAACACCATATATTTT. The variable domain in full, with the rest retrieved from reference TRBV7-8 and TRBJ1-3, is GAGVSQSPRYKVAKRGQDVALRCDPISGHVSLFWYQQALGQGPEFLTYFQNEAQLDKSGLPSDRFFAERPEGSVSTLKIQRTQQEDSAVYLCASSLGGAVGNTIYFGEGSWLTVV.

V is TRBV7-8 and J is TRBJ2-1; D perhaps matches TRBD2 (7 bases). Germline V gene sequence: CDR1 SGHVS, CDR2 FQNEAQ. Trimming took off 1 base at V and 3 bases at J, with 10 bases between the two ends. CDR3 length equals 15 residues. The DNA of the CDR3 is TGTGCCAGCAGCTTAGAAGGGGGGGACTACAATGAGCAGTTCTTC. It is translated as CASSLEGGDYNEQFF. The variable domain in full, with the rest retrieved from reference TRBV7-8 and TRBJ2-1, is GAGVSQSPRYKVAKRGQDVALRCDPISGHVSLFWYQQALGQGPEFLTYFQNEAQLDKSGLPSDRFFAERPEGSVSTLKIQRTQQEDSAVYLCASSLEGGDYNEQFFGPGTRLTVL.

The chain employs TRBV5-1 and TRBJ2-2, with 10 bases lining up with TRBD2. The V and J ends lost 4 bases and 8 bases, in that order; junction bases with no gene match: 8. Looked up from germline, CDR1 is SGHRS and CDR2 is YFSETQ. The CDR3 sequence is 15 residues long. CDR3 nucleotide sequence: TGCGCCAGCAGCGCCACTAGCGGGACAAAAGGGGAGCTGTTTTTT. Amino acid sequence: CASSATSGTKGELFF.

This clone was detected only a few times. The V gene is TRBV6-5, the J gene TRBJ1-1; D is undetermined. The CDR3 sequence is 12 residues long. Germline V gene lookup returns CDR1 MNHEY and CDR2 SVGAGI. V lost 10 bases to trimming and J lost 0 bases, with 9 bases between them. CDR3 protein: CATITVNTEAFF. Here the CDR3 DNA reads TGTGCCACGATCACTGTGAACACTGAAGCTTTCTTT.

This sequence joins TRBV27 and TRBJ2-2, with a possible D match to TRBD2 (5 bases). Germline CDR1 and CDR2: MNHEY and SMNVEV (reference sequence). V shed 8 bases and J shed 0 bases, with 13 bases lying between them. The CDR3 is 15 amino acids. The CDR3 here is CASLARGTNTGELFF. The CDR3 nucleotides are TGTGCCAGCCTTGCCCGGGGAACGAACACCGGGGAGCTGTTTTTT.

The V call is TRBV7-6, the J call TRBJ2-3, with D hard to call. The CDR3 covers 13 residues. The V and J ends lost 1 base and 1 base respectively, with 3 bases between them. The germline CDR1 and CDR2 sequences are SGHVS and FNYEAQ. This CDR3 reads CASSLDRTDTQYF. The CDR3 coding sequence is TGTGCCAGCAGCTTAGACCGCACAGATACGCAGTATTTT.

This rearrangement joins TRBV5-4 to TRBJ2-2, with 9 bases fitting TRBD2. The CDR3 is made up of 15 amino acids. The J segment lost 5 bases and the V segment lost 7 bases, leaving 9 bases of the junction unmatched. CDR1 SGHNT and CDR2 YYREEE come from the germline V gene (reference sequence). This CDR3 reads CASRAGGPRTGELFF. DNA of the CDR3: TGTGCCAGCCGGGCGGGAGGGCCGAGAACCGGGGAGCTGTTTTTT.

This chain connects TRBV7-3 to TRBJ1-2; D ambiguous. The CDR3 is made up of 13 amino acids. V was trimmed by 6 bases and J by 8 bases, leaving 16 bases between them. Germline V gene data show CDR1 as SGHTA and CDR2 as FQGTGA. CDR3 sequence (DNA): TGTGCCAGCAGGCCGTCTGTGACCGGGGGCTACACCTTC. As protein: CASRPSVTGGYTF.

This CDR3 reads CASSHGQVSYGYTF. The DNA for the CDR3 is TGTGCCAGCAGCCATGGACAGGTTAGCTATGGCTACACCTTC. The genes are TRBV7-8 and TRBJ1-2, with 7 positions matching TRBD1. The CDR3 is 14 residues long. V lost 5 bases, J lost 4 bases, and 7 bases stayed unmatched. Germline V CDR1 and CDR2: SGHVS, FQNEAQ.